This T cell receptor (beta chain) was sequenced in a study of blood T cell repertoires in COVID-19. Study context: Sample material is recorded as cDNA or gDNA derived from T cells, B-cell-depleted T cells, or PBMCs.

Sequenced by immunoSEQ multiplex PCR; TCRdb stores in-frame clones only, minus some. The sample holds roughly 160,000 clones, 80% to 85% seen once. Germline V gene sequence: CDR1 MDHEN, CDR2 SYDVKM. V shed 6 bases and J 1 base; nucleotides not matched to a gene: 8. The CDR3 runs 15 residues. The sequence was obtained from a man younger than 35 with active or convalescent COVID-19. The sequenced material came from peripheral blood. The rearrangement joins TRBV28 to TRBJ1-2, with TRBD1 matching over 7 bases. The DNA for the CDR3 is TGTGCCAGCAGACCACCGGGACAGAGTAACTATGGCTACACCTTC. This codes for CASRPPGQSNYGYTF.